What follows are 16 T cell receptor beta chains derived from one specimen sequenced in a study of cytomegalovirus exposure and HLA in healthy donors. The PCR was carried out with 60 Vbeta primers and 13 Jbeta primers. Some clones are missing from TCRdb's copy, which holds only in-frame ones; the method was immunoSEQ multiplex PCR. The sample yields 90,000 to 150,000 clones, of which the top ten take up approximately 3.8%. Sequencing input: PBMCs. All receptors come from a man between 18 and 35 years old in good health and CMV-seronegative.

This sequence joins TRBV5-1 and TRBJ2-3, with TRBD1 as a possible D gene (6 bases). The CDR3 consists of 15 residues. The V gene's germline CDR1 is SGHRS and CDR2 YFSETQ. Trimming took off 4 bases at V and 3 bases at J, with 15 bases between the two ends. The CDR3 sequence is CASSLLQGGTDTQYF. DNA of the CDR3: TGCGCCAGCAGCCTCCTACAGGGTGGGACAGATACGCAGTATTTT.

This chain links TRBV27 with TRBJ1-2, with TRBD1 as a possible D gene (5 bases). Germline V CDR1 and CDR2: MNHEY, SMNVEV (reference sequence). The V gene lost 0 bases and the J gene lost 2 bases, with 13 bases spanning the gap. This CDR3 region has 16 residues. The CDR3 reads CASSLSAGPLNYGYTF. The CDR3 DNA follows: TGTGCCAGCAGTTTATCTGCAGGGCCATTAAACTATGGCTACACCTTC.

The V gene is TRBV6-5, the J gene TRBJ1-2; 8 positions match TRBD1. The CDR3 runs 13 residues. Per germline, CDR1 MNHEY and CDR2 SVGAGI. The J segment lost 3 bases and the V segment lost 5 bases, leaving 2 bases of the junction unmatched. Here the CDR3 reads CASSQDRDYGYTF. CDR3 DNA: TGTGCCAGCAGTCAGGACAGGGACTATGGCTACACCTTC.

The chain employs TRBV6-1 and TRBJ1-1; D gene uncertain. This CDR3 comprises 12 residues. V lost 6 bases to trimming and J lost 2 bases, with 7 bases between them. CDR1 is MNHNS and CDR2 is SASEGT in the germline V gene. The CDR3 DNA reads TGTGCCAGCAGGTTCAGTAACACTGAAGCTTTCTTT. This codes for CASRFSNTEAFF.

Here the CDR3 reads CASSLGTEAFF. CDR3 DNA: TGTGCCAGCTCCCTCGGGACTGAAGCTTTCTTT. This chain joins TRBV18 and TRBJ1-1; D ambiguous. Germline V gene sequence: CDR1 KGHSH, CDR2 LQKENI. The CDR3 runs to 11 residues. V was trimmed by 6 bases and J by 5 bases, leaving 7 bases between them.

The chain is built from TRBV15 and TRBJ1-5, with a weak D call TRBD1 (5 bases). The germline CDR1 and CDR2 sequences are LNHNV and YYDKDF (reference sequence). This CDR3 is 16 amino acids long. V dropped 2 bases and J dropped 3 bases, with 14 bases sitting between them. The CDR3 loop reads CATSRIVDSSNQPQHF. The CDR3 region has the DNA TGTGCCACCAGCAGAATCGTTGACAGCTCCAATCAGCCCCAGCATTTT. Full variable domain (outside the CDR3, taken from reference TRBV15 and TRBJ1-5): DAMVIQNPRYQVTQFGKPVTLSCSQTLNHNVMYWYQQKSSQAPKLLFHYYDKDFNNEADTPDNFQSRRPNTSFCFLDIRSPGLGDTAMYLCATSRIVDSSNQPQHFGDGTRLSIL.

CDR3 DNA: TGCGCCAGCAGCTTGCAGGGGCTGCTTAGGGACACTGAAGCTTTCTTT. It encodes CASSLQGLLRDTEAFF. This chain joins TRBV5-1 and TRBJ1-1, with a tentative D call TRBD1 (6 bases). Deletions cut 1 base from V and 3 bases from J, with 16 bases between. Germline CDR1 reads SGHRS; CDR2 reads YFSETQ. This CDR3 has 16 residues.

This chain joins TRBV11-2 and TRBJ2-3; TRBD1 agrees at 7 bases. V lost 3 bases, J lost 4 bases, and 4 bases stayed unmatched. The CDR3 covers 14 residues. CDR1 is SGHAT, CDR2 FQNNGV, per germline. CDR3 loop: CASSLNRGPDTQYF. The DNA of the CDR3 is TGTGCCAGCAGCTTGAACAGGGGCCCAGATACGCAGTATTTT.

The V gene is TRBV9, the J gene TRBJ2-1; D gene uncertain. Trimming stripped 2 bases from V and 9 bases from J, with 6 bases between. CDR1 is SGDLS and CDR2 is YYNGEE in the germline V gene. The CDR3 is made up of 11 amino acids. The CDR3 DNA is TGTGCCAGCAGCGTCGAGGCTGAGCAGTTCTTC. Protein: CASSVEAEQFF.

The J gene is TRBJ2-5, the V gene TRBV15, with TRBD1 matching 10 bases. The DNA matches TRBJ2-7 better at its end, which makes the J call doubtful. Germline values: CDR1 LNHNV, CDR2 YYDKDF (reference sequence). The CDR3 covers 15 residues. CDR3 sequence reads: CATSRSSGTGVEQYF. In DNA, the CDR3 is TGTGCCACCAGCAGAAGTTCCGGGACAGGGGTCGAGCAGTACTTC.

V usage is TRBV7-9 and J usage is TRBJ2-3, with 7 bases identical to TRBD1. CDR1 and CDR2 (germline): SEHNR, FQNEAQ (reference sequence). The J segment lost 7 bases and the V segment lost 4 bases, leaving 5 bases of the junction unmatched. The CDR3 is 13 amino acids. The CDR3 nucleotides read TGTGCCAGCAGCTCAAGGGACAGTTATACGCAGTATTTT. This codes for CASSSRDSYTQYF.

The chain links TRBV19 to TRBJ2-7, with TRBD2 matching over 10 bases. V lost 2 bases to trimming and J lost 1 base; unmatched junction nucleotides: 11. CDR1 is LNHDA, CDR2 SQIVND, per germline (reference sequence). The length of the CDR3 is 18 residues. The CDR3 region has the DNA TGTGCCAGTAGTATATTGGAATTAGCGGGAGGAGGATCCTACGAGCAGTACTTC. Residues: CASSILELAGGGSYEQYF.

With regard to this clone: Other DNA sequences from this sample encode an identical CDR3 as well. The V gene is TRBV9, the J gene TRBJ2-1, with D possibly matching TRBD1 (5 bases). This CDR3 has 13 amino acids. V was cut by 9 bases and J by 5 bases, with 15 bases left in between. CDR1 SGDLS and CDR2 YYNGEE come from the germline V gene. CDR3 coding DNA: TGTGCCACAAGTAGAGAGGACAACAATGAGCAGTTCTTC. The encoded protein is CATSREDNNEQFF.

The V call is TRBV7-6, the J call TRBJ1-1, with unresolved D. The ends were cut back, 2 bases at V and 4 bases at J, with 17 bases in the middle. The CDR3 has 16 residues. CDR1 and CDR2 from the germline V gene are SGHVS and FNYEAQ. The CDR3 DNA sequence: TGTGCCAGCAGCTTAAGCAGTCTCGGGCGGGGCACTGAAGCTTTCTTT. Protein product: CASSLSSLGRGTEAFF.

This chain links TRBV11-2 with TRBJ2-5, with TRBD1 matching 10 bases. Looked up from germline, CDR1 is SGHAT and CDR2 is FQNNGV. CDR3 length equals 13 residues. V was clipped by 5 bases and J by 5 bases; unmatched bases: 2. CDR3 nucleotides: TGTGCCAGCAGCAAGGACAGGGGGGAGACCCAGTACTTC. Its translation: CASSKDRGETQYF.

This rearrangement joins TRBV27 to TRBJ2-5; possibly TRBD1 for D (6 bases). V shed 6 bases and J shed 3 bases, with 20 bases lying between them. CDR3 length: 16 amino acids. CDR1 MNHEY and CDR2 SMNVEV come from the germline V gene (reference sequence). In DNA, the CDR3 is TGTGCCAGCAGCCCAGGACAGCGTGGGGGAAAAGAGACCCAGTACTTC. Translation: CASSPGQRGGKETQYF.